One sample yielded the 27 T cell receptor beta chains listed below, sequenced in a study of cytomegalovirus exposure and HLA in healthy donors. The PCR employed 60 Vbeta primers together with 13 Jbeta primers. Only in-frame clones appear in the TCRdb table, and some are missing; sequencing was by immunoSEQ multiplex PCR. The sample has roughly 130,000 clones, approximately 72% seen once. The specimen sequenced was PBMCs. These receptors were taken from a human donor in good health.

This chain uses TRBV28 with TRBJ1-5; D call uncertain. Germline CDR1 and CDR2: MDHEN and SYDVKM. Trimming cost V 3 bases and J 4 bases, with 10 bases left between them. CDR3 length: 14 amino acids. The CDR3 sequence: CASSFRFRNQPQHF. The DNA for the CDR3 is TGTGCCAGCAGTTTTCGGTTCAGGAATCAGCCCCAGCATTTT.

This chain connects TRBV2 to TRBJ2-7; 9 bases are shared with TRBD2. Germline-derived CDR1 and CDR2 are SNHLY and FYNNEI. This CDR3 has 16 residues. V lost 0 bases, J lost 1 base, and 4 bases stayed unmatched. This CDR3 is CASSEAAGGRSYEQYF. Here the CDR3 DNA reads TGTGCCAGCAGTGAAGCTGCGGGAGGGCGGTCCTACGAGCAGTACTTC.

Remarks on this clone: One end of the junction is discordant with germline, which a read error may explain. Distinct nucleotide sequences in the sample also encode this CDR3. The chain is built from TRBV11-2 and TRBJ2-7; possible D gene TRBD2, 6 bases. Germline CDR1 is SGHAT and CDR2 is FQNNGV. The CDR3 totals 17 residues. The CDR3 sequence is CASNLDRGFVGSWEQYF. The CDR3 DNA sequence: TGTGCCAGCAACTTAGATCGGGGGTTCGTGGGGAGTTGGGAGCAGTACTTC. The full variable domain, its missing parts supplied by reference TRBV11-2 and TRBJ2-7, is EAGVAQSPRYKIIEKRQSVAFWCNPISGHATLYWYQQILGQGPKLLIQFQNNGVVDDSQLPKDRFSAERLKGVDSTLKIQPAKLEDSAVYLCASNLDRGFVGSWEQYFGPGTRLTVT.

The chain joins TRBV7-2 to TRBJ1-2; D unresolved. Looked up from germline, CDR1 is SGHTA and CDR2 is FQGNSA. The CDR3 has 18 amino acids. The V end was cut by 0 bases, the J end by 4 bases, with 21 bases between. The CDR3 sequence: CASSLARFVDSSGYGYTF. The CDR3 DNA follows: TGTGCCAGCAGCTTAGCACGGTTCGTAGACTCCTCCGGCTATGGCTACACCTTC.

This clone has just a few counts. The chain couples TRBV7-9 to TRBJ2-5; D remains ambiguous. The CDR3 is 19 residues long. The V end was cut by 0 bases, the J end by 0 bases, with 20 bases between. Germline CDR1 SEHNR, CDR2 FQNEAQ (reference sequence). The CDR3 nucleotides are TGTGCCAGCAGCTTAGCGGTCACGTTGTACTCCTCGTACCAAGAGACCCAGTACTTC. This gives the protein CASSLAVTLYSSYQETQYF.

The genes are TRBV5-4 and TRBJ2-5; the D gene is possibly TRBD2 (5 bases). With 0 bases removed from V and 0 bases from J, the gap between germline ends came to 12 bases. The V gene's germline CDR1 is SGHNT and CDR2 YYREEE (reference sequence). The CDR3 contains 16 residues. The CDR3 reads CASSLAGRAHQETQYF. Here the CDR3 DNA reads TGTGCCAGCAGCTTGGCTGGGCGGGCCCACCAAGAGACCCAGTACTTC. Combining the CDR3 with reference TRBV5-4 and TRBJ2-5 gives the whole variable domain ETGVTQSPTHLIKTRGQQVTLRCSSQSGHNTVSWYQQALGQGPQFIFQYYREEENGRGNFPPRFSGLQFPNYSSELNVNALELDDSALYLCASSLAGRAHQETQYFGPGTRLLVL.

CDR3 in DNA: TGTGCCAGCAGTTACTCGAGGGGGTCCCAAGAGACCCAGTACTTC. This codes for CASSYSRGSQETQYF. V usage is TRBV6-6 and J usage is TRBJ2-5; weak D call: TRBD1 (6 bases). The germline CDR1 and CDR2 sequences are MNHNY and SVGAGI (reference sequence). The CDR3 length is 15 residues. The V end lost 0 bases, the J end lost 1 base, and 9 bases lay between the germline ends.

This rearrangement joins TRBV28 to TRBJ1-5; tentatively, D is TRBD1 (5 bases). Germline V gene lookup returns CDR1 MDHEN and CDR2 SYDVKM. V gave up 5 bases and J gave up 11 bases, with 19 bases separating them. CDR3 length: 14 residues. CDR3 sequence reads: CASSPKDRLRAQHF. CDR3 DNA sequence: TGTGCCAGCAGTCCTAAAGACCGGCTCAGGGCCCAGCATTTT.

This chain uses TRBV28 with TRBJ1-1; D call uncertain. Germline CDR1 reads MDHEN; CDR2 reads SYDVKM. The CDR3 consists of 11 residues. Trimming took 7 bases from V and 1 from J, leaving 4 bases between them. The CDR3 coding sequence is TGTGCCAGCACTAGGAACACTGAAGCTTTCTTT. Translated, it gives CASTRNTEAFF.

The gene calls are TRBV11-1 and TRBJ1-1; D possibly corresponds to TRBD1 (6 bases). Per germline, CDR1 SGHAT and CDR2 FQDESV (reference sequence). V was shortened by 5 bases and J by 6 bases, with 16 bases between the two germline ends. The CDR3 has 14 amino acids. The CDR3 loop reads CASSPRGGLAEAFF. As DNA, the CDR3 is TGTGCCAGCAGCCCAAGGGGGGGCCTGGCTGAAGCTTTCTTT.

As concerns this clone: The same CDR3 also results from other DNA sequences found in this sample. The rearrangement links TRBV11-2 to TRBJ2-5; D uncertain. This CDR3 has 11 amino acids. The V gene's germline CDR1 is SGHAT and CDR2 FQNNGV. V lost 3 bases to trimming and J lost 5 bases, with 4 bases between them. CDR3 nucleotides: TGTGCCAGCAGCTTTGGCGAGACCCAGTACTTC. This codes for CASSFGETQYF.

The V gene is TRBV9, the J gene TRBJ2-1; a weak D match, TRBD1 (6 bases). Germline-derived CDR1 and CDR2 are SGDLS and YYNGEE. V shed 0 bases and J shed 9 bases, with 10 bases lying between them. This CDR3 is built from 13 residues. CDR3 protein: CASSVGGQLEQFF. For the CDR3, the DNA is TGTGCCAGCAGCGTAGGGGGGCAGCTTGAGCAGTTCTTC.

This clone was seen a handful of times. This chain uses TRBV4-1 with TRBJ1-1, with D maybe TRBD1 (5 bases). This CDR3 has 16 residues. The V and J ends lost 2 bases and 0 bases respectively, with 13 bases between them. Germline CDR1 MGHRA, CDR2 YSYEKL. The DNA for the CDR3 is TGCGCCAGCAGCCAACTGGCAGGGAGGATGAACACTGAAGCTTTCTTT. Protein: CASSQLAGRMNTEAFF.

V gene TRBV5-4 combines with J gene TRBJ1-2; 9 bases fit TRBD1. Germline V CDR1 and CDR2: SGHNT, YYREEE (reference sequence). J lost 4 bases, V lost 5 bases, and 9 bases had no gene match. The CDR3 has 15 amino acids. CDR3 in amino acids: CASSDPTGGAYGYTF. DNA for the CDR3: TGTGCCAGCAGTGACCCGACAGGGGGGGCCTATGGCTACACCTTC.

The chain employs TRBV6-4 and TRBJ2-3; D is perhaps TRBD1 (5 bases). This CDR3 has 14 residues. Trimming cost V 0 bases and J 3 bases, with 7 bases left between them. The germline V gene encodes CDR1 MRHNA and CDR2 SNTAGT. The CDR3 nucleotides read TGTGCCAGCAGTGACTCGCAGGGAACAGATACGCAGTATTTT. This encodes CASSDSQGTDTQYF.

The V and J genes are TRBV28 and TRBJ2-5; 10 bases agree with TRBD2. The last part of the DNA fits TRBJ2-7 better; the J call may be wrong. The CDR3 extends over 14 amino acids. Germline assignment: CDR1 MDHEN and CDR2 SYDVKM. The chain's CDR3 is CASRPGLAFGEQYF. In DNA form, the CDR3 reads TGTGCCAGCAGACCGGGACTAGCGTTTGGCGAGCAGTACTTC.

The gene calls are TRBV6-5 and TRBJ2-7; a weak D match, TRBD2 (6 bases). Germline CDR1 MNHEY, CDR2 SVGAGI. The CDR3 runs to 12 residues. With 0 bases removed from V and 6 bases from J, the gap between germline ends came to 6 bases. CDR3 DNA: TGTGCCAGCAGTTACTCGCGGGGCGAGCAGTACTTC. This gives the protein CASSYSRGEQYF.

The genes are TRBV2 and TRBJ1-2; D is unclear. Between the trimmed V and J ends, which lost 6 bases and 4 bases, there was a span of 12 bases. The germline V gene encodes CDR1 SNHLY and CDR2 FYNNEI. The CDR3 length is 13 residues. The chain's CDR3 is CASSPGVSYGYTF. The DNA of the CDR3 is TGTGCCAGCAGCCCCGGGGTCTCCTATGGCTACACCTTC. Complete variable domain (other parts from reference TRBV2 and TRBJ1-2): EPEVTQTPSHQVTQMGQEVILRCVPISNHLYFYWYRQILGQKVEFLVSFYNNEISEKSEIFDDQFSVERPDGSNFTLKIRSTKLEDSAMYFCASSPGVSYGYTFGSGTRLTVV.

In regard to this clone: A read error may account for a junction end that differs from germline. V is TRBV7-7 and J is TRBJ1-4; 8 bases are shared with TRBD1. The CDR3 runs to 16 residues. Germline CDR1 reads SSHAT; CDR2 reads FNYEAQ (reference sequence). Here the CDR3 reads CASSPFPGQGNEKLFF. DNA for the CDR3: TGTGCTAGCAGCCCCTTCCCTGGACAGGGAAATGAAAAACTGTTTTTT.

This chain connects TRBV2 to TRBJ1-1; TRBD1 might be the D (5 bases). Germline V gene lookup returns CDR1 SNHLY and CDR2 FYNNEI. Trimming shortened V by 3 bases and J by 3 bases, and 11 bases separated the two germline ends. The CDR3 extends over 14 amino acids. CDR3 DNA: TGTGCCAGCAGTGACAGGGTTCAGTACACTGAAGCTTTCTTT. Its translation is CASSDRVQYTEAFF.

V and J are TRBV29-1 and TRBJ2-7; 11 nucleotides match TRBD2. The length of the CDR3 is 12 residues. V dropped 7 bases and J dropped 6; count of bases not matched to a gene: 5. CDR1 is SQVTM, CDR2 ANQGSEA, per germline. The CDR3 bases are TGCAGCGCCAGTAGCGGGAGGGCCGAGCAGTACTTC. Amino acids: CSASSGRAEQYF.

This chain links TRBV7-3 with TRBJ2-1; tentatively, D is TRBD1 (5 bases). With 5 bases removed from V and 0 bases from J, the gap between germline ends came to 14 bases. The length of the CDR3 is 16 residues. The germline gives CDR1 SGHTA, CDR2 FQGTGA. The CDR3 bases are TGTGCCAGCAGCCCCCAGGGCCGGAGCTCCTACAATGAGCAGTTCTTC. Its protein product is CASSPQGRSSYNEQFF.

The V and J genes are TRBV6-5 and TRBJ2-7; D may be TRBD1 (6 bases). The CDR3 length is 14 residues. Between the trimmed V and J ends, which lost 7 bases and 6 bases, there was a span of 19 bases. Germline CDR1 reads MNHEY; CDR2 reads SVGAGI. In DNA form, the CDR3 reads TGTGCCAGCACCACAGGGAGCCCTTTCGGCGAGCAGTACTTC. Translation gives CASTTGSPFGEQYF.

DNA for the CDR3: TGTGCCAGCAGCCCGGCCGGGACTATTGGGGCGGATACGCAGTATTTT. Translation gives CASSPAGTIGADTQYF. This chain links TRBV5-6 with TRBJ2-3; 7 nucleotides agree with TRBD2. Unmatched junction bases numbered 14, after V lost 4 bases and J lost 6 bases. Germline V lookup: CDR1 SGHDT, CDR2 YYEEEE. The CDR3 covers 16 residues.

The chain links TRBV4-2 to TRBJ2-4; tentatively, D is TRBD1 (6 bases). CDR1 is LGHNA, CDR2 YNFKEQ, per germline. The CDR3 runs to 14 residues. Trimming shortened V by 4 bases and J by 6 bases, and 13 bases separated the two germline ends. The CDR3 reads CASSRTGGGNIQYF. Here the CDR3 DNA reads TGTGCCAGCAGCCGAACTGGGGGCGGAAACATTCAGTACTTC.

This clone was seen just once. The chain recombines TRBV18 with TRBJ1-1, with unresolved D. Germline lookup yields CDR1 KGHSH and CDR2 LQKENI. V lost 3 bases and J 4 bases, leaving 15 bases between the germline ends. This CDR3 is 15 amino acids long. The CDR3: CASSPQRDLSTEAFF. DNA of the CDR3: TGTGCCAGCTCACCTCAGCGGGATCTGAGCACTGAAGCTTTCTTT.

As regards this clone: At one of its ends the junction is not consistent with the germline gene, which may arise from a read error. V is TRBV4-2 and J is TRBJ2-2; maybe TRBD2 (5 bases). Germline-derived CDR1 and CDR2 are LGHNA and YNFKEQ. The CDR3 totals 18 residues. CDR3 nucleotide sequence: TGTGCCAGCAGCCAAGATGGCCCGGGCACCTCGAACACCGGGGAACTGTTTTTT. The encoded protein is CASSQDGPGTSNTGELFF.